The 6 T cell receptor beta chains given below trace back to one sample, sequenced in a study of control samples from healthy donors and cancer patients. The data were produced by immunoSEQ multiplex PCR, yet TCRdb's version contains in-frame clones alone and is incomplete. The repertoire holds some 100,000 clones, about nine tenths seen once, with 4.4% in the top ten. The sequencing sample was made of blood. These receptors were collected from a human donor in good health. The donor label of this sample is uncertain.

This clone has just one count. The V gene is TRBV5-1, the J gene TRBJ1-5; TRBD1 matches 8 bases. Germline V gene data show CDR1 as SGHRS and CDR2 as YFSETQ. The CDR3 runs 15 residues. The trim removed 4 bases at V and 4 bases at J, leaving 7 bases unmatched. CDR3 in DNA: TGCGCCAGCAGCCACGCAGGGGGCCGGAATCAGCCCCAGCATTTT. As protein: CASSHAGGRNQPQHF.

The V call is TRBV28, the J call TRBJ1-4; D might be TRBD1 (5 bases). The CDR3 loop spans 13 amino acids. The germline CDR1 and CDR2 sequences are MDHEN and SYDVKM. V was cut by 10 bases and J by 8 bases, with 17 bases left in between. DNA of the CDR3: TGTGCCACCGAAGGGGCCGACGGGGAAAAACTGTTTTTT. It translates to CATEGADGEKLFF.

J is TRBJ1-1 and V is TRBV19; TRBD1 might be the D (5 bases). The CDR3 length is 15 residues. Germline V CDR1 and CDR2: LNHDA, SQIVND (reference sequence). The V end lost 3 bases, the J end lost 7 bases, and 18 bases lay between the germline ends. The CDR3 protein is CASSIIPGGGVEAFF. CDR3 DNA: TGTGCCAGTAGTATTATCCCAGGTGGGGGGGTTGAAGCTTTCTTT.

This chain joins TRBV30 and TRBJ1-3, with unresolved D. Germline V gene lookup returns CDR1 GTSNPN and CDR2 SVGIG (reference sequence). The CDR3 consists of 18 residues. The V and J ends lost 8 bases and 4 bases respectively, with 30 bases between them. The CDR3 loop is CARSGSRTPEAGGNTIYF. In DNA, the CDR3 is TGTGCCAGATCGGGATCCCGAACCCCTGAGGCTGGGGGAAACACCATATATTTT.

The chain joins TRBV4-2 to TRBJ1-1; no clear D gene. Germline V gives CDR1 LGHNA, CDR2 YNFKEQ. The CDR3 is made up of 18 amino acids. V lost 2 bases to trimming and J lost 0 bases, with 19 bases between them. The CDR3 region has the DNA TGTGCCAGCAGCCAAACGAACGGAGCTTTTCGGATGAACACTGAAGCTTTCTTT. It is translated as CASSQTNGAFRMNTEAFF.

This sequence joins TRBV6-5 and TRBJ2-1; possible D gene TRBD1, 5 bases. In germline, CDR1 is MNHEY, CDR2 SVGAGI. The V and J ends lost 4 bases and 5 bases respectively, with 15 bases between them. This CDR3 is built from 15 residues. The CDR3: CASSLTGGLNNEQFF. DNA of the CDR3: TGTGCCAGCAGTTTAACAGGTGGGCTCAACAATGAGCAGTTCTTC.